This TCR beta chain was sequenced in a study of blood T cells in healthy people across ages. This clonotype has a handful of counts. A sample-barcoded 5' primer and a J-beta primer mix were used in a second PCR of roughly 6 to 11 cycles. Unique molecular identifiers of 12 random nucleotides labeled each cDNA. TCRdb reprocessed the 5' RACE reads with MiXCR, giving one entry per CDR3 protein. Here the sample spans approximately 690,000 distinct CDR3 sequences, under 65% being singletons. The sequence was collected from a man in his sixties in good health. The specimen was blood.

The CDR3 loop reads CASSLAEGLSYEQYF. In DNA form, the CDR3 reads TGTGCCAGCAGCTTAGCGGAGGGACTGAGTTACGAGCAGTACTTC. The gene calls are TRBV7-9 and TRBJ2-5; possibly TRBD2 for D (6 bases). The J call may be incorrect, as the DNA end agrees better with TRBJ2-7. Germline CDR1 and CDR2: SEHNR and FQNEAQ (reference sequence). The CDR3 extends over 15 amino acids.